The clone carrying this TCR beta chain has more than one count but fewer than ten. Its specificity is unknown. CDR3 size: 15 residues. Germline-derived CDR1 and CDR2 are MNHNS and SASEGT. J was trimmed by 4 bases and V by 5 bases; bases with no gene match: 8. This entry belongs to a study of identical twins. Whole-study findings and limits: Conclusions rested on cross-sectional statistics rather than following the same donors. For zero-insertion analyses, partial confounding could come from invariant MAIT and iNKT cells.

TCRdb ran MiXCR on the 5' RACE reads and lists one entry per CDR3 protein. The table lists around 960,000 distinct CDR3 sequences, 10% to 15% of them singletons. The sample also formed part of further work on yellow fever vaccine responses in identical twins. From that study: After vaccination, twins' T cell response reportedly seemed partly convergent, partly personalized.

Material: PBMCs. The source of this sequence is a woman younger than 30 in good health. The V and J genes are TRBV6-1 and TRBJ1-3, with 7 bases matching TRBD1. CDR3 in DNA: TGTGCCAGCAGTAGATCGACAGGGTCAGGAAACACCATATATTTT. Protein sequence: CASSRSTGSGNTIYF.